The present T cell receptor beta chain was sequenced within a study of shared clonotypes between healthy human individuals. Clones were sequenced by immunoSEQ multiplex PCR, and TCRdb holds only the in-frame ones, with some missing. Of about 330,000 clones in the sample, roughly 91% are singletons; the top ten hold roughly 17%. Participating donors were healthy, HIV-negative adults free of recent acute infections or vaccinations. Nashville, Tennessee was home to all donors, who were Caucasian adults. CD8 memory cells included CD45RO+ cells plus CCR7-negative CD45RA+ TemRA cells. The sequencing input was memory CD8+ T cells sorted from blood. This sample's subset: CD45RO+ cells pooled with CCR7-negative TemRA cells. The source is a man between 18 and 29 years old in good health.

DNA for the CDR3: TGTGCCAGCAGCGTAGGAGGAAGCGGGAGTGTCTACGAGCAGTACTTC. Its protein product is CASSVGGSGSVYEQYF. This chain connects TRBV9 to TRBJ2-7; 8 bases map to TRBD2. This CDR3 contains 16 residues. V dropped 0 bases and J dropped 3; count of bases not matched to a gene: 8. Germline CDR1 and CDR2: SGDLS and YYNGEE.